The clone carrying this T cell receptor (beta chain) appeared a single time. This entry belongs to a study of blood T cell repertoires in COVID-19. Only in-frame clones appear in the TCRdb table, and some are missing; sequencing was by immunoSEQ multiplex PCR. In the table there are under 250,000 clones, 80% to 85% of which are singletons. This TCR was recovered from a young woman who had recovered from COVID-19. The sequenced sample consisted of peripheral blood.

The CDR3: CASSRTGEGGNTIYF. The CDR3 nucleotides read TGCGCCAGCAGCCGGACAGGGGAGGGTGGAAACACCATATATTTT. The V call is TRBV5-1, the J call TRBJ1-3, with 9 bases fitting TRBD1. The trim removed 4 bases at V and 3 bases at J, leaving 5 bases unmatched. The CDR3 has 15 amino acids. In germline, CDR1 is SGHRS, CDR2 YFSETQ.